This entry lists 14 T cell receptor beta chains sequenced from one sample in a study of blood T cells in healthy people across ages. PCR was performed a second time for about 7 to 12 cycles using a sample-barcoded 5' primer and a J-beta primer mix. TCRdb independently ran MiXCR on the 5' RACE reads; one entry per CDR3 protein. In the table there are 450,000 to 600,000 distinct CDR3 sequences, about 25% of which are singletons. A further study also used this sample, focusing on T cells of mothers and their children.

The material sequenced was blood. These receptors all come from a boy aged 2 to 10 in good health.

In its sample, this clonotype was seen a few times. This chain joins TRBV11-2 and TRBJ1-2, with unresolved D. CDR3 length: 16 residues. V was pared by 1 base and J by 4 bases, with 16 bases between. Germline lookup yields CDR1 SGHAT and CDR2 FQNNGV. The CDR3 DNA is TGTGCCAGCAGCTTAGTACGAGGAACCGCACCCTATGGCTACACCTTC. Translation: CASSLVRGTAPYGYTF.

This clonotype was counted at least ten times. At one end, the junction sequence differs from germline, possibly due to a read error. The chain employs TRBV3-1 and TRBJ2-5, with a tentative D call TRBD1 (6 bases). This CDR3 contains 13 residues. Germline V gene sequence: CDR1 LGHDT, CDR2 YNNKEL (reference sequence). CDR3 nucleotide sequence: TGTGCCAGCCTCCGGGACAACCAAGAGACCCAGTACTTT. Translating it yields CASLRDNQETQYF.

This rearrangement joins TRBV2 to TRBJ2-5, with no clear D. In germline, CDR1 is SNHLY, CDR2 FYNNEI. The CDR3 runs 14 residues. Trimming removed 5 bases from V and 0 bases from J, with 10 bases in between. CDR3 DNA: TGTGCCAGCAGTCGCCTCTCCTACCAAGAGACCCAGTACTTC. Its protein is CASSRLSYQETQYF.

In the case of this clonotype: Just one base apart from a much larger clone, this may be a read error. The chain links TRBV4-2 to TRBJ2-2, with 8 bases aligning to TRBD2. Germline CDR1 is LGHNA and CDR2 is YNFKEQ. CDR3 length equals 14 residues. V gave up 11 bases and J gave up 5 bases; unmatched junction bases: 10. The CDR3 bases are TGTGCCCGCTCCGGACTAGCCGAAACCGGGGAGCTGTTTTTT. It codes for CARSGLAETGELFF.

The CDR3 bases are TGCGCCAGCAGCTTGGGATGGGGTAGTGAAGAGACCCAGTACTTC. Protein: CASSLGWGSEETQYF. The rearrangement uses TRBV5-1 and TRBJ2-5; D call uncertain. CDR1 SGHRS and CDR2 YFSETQ come from the germline V gene. The V and J ends lost 0 bases and 3 bases respectively, with 12 bases between them. The CDR3 has 15 amino acids.

The rearrangement joins TRBV20-1 to TRBJ2-4; D is possibly TRBD1 (5 bases). Per the germline V gene, CDR1 is DFQATT and CDR2 is SNEGSKA (reference sequence). The CDR3 is 13 amino acids. Trimming took off 2 bases at V and 7 bases at J, with 12 bases between the two ends. The CDR3 here is CSARQDSRNIQYF. The CDR3 nucleotides read TGCAGTGCTAGACAAGACAGTAGGAACATTCAGTACTTC.

This clonotype was seen a handful of times. The chain joins TRBV6-6 to TRBJ2-3; TRBD2 might be the D (7 bases). With 6 bases removed from V and 3 bases from J, the gap between germline ends came to 16 bases. The CDR3 length is 15 residues. CDR1 and CDR2 from the germline V gene are MNHNY and SVGAGI (reference sequence). CDR3 DNA sequence: TGTGCCAGCAGGAACACGGGGGGCTCGACAGATACGCAGTATTTT. Residues: CASRNTGGSTDTQYF.

The chain couples TRBV20-1 to TRBJ1-4; D unclear. Germline V gene lookup returns CDR1 DFQATT and CDR2 SNEGSKA (reference sequence). The CDR3 runs 15 residues. V lost 0 bases and J 10 bases, leaving 18 bases between the germline ends. The CDR3 bases are TGCAGTGCTAGAGATGCCGGATTTGACTCGGGAAAACTGTTTTTT. Amino acids: CSARDAGFDSGKLFF.

CDR3 loop: CSVVYTGELFF. CDR3 in DNA: TGCAGCGTTGTGTACACCGGGGAGCTGTTTTTT. V gene TRBV29-1 combines with J gene TRBJ2-2; unclear D gene. Germline V gene lookup returns CDR1 SQVTM and CDR2 ANQGSEA. The CDR3 runs to 11 residues. V was shortened by 4 bases and J by 3 bases, with 3 bases between the two germline ends.

The sample holds a few counts of this clonotype. The gene calls are TRBV12-3 or TRBV12-4 and TRBJ2-1; the match to TRBD2 covers 10 bases. The CDR3 has 16 amino acids. V was clipped by 5 bases and J by 4 bases; unmatched bases: 8. The CDR3 here is CASSPGGTSAYNEQFF. The DNA of the CDR3 is TGTGCCAGCAGTCCAGGGGGGACTAGCGCGTACAATGAGCAGTTCTTC.

The gene calls are TRBV18 and TRBJ2-7; tentatively, D is TRBD2 (6 bases). This CDR3 comprises 16 residues. Trimming shortened V by 2 bases and J by 0 bases, and 14 bases separated the two germline ends. CDR1 KGHSH and CDR2 LQKENI come from the germline V gene. The CDR3 bases are TGTGCCAGCTCACCATCCTTTGGGGGGAGCTCCTACGAGCAGTACTTC. This sequence encodes CASSPSFGGSSYEQYF.

This clonotype has more than one count but fewer than ten. A junction boundary mismatches the germline segment, possibly from a read error. The chain uses TRBV6-1 and TRBJ2-2; no firm D call. CDR1 and CDR2 from the germline V gene are MNHNS and SASEGT. The CDR3 is made up of 13 amino acids. The CDR3 sequence: CTSSPGEHRELFF. The CDR3 coding sequence is TGTACCAGCAGTCCCGGCGAACACCGGGAGCTGTTTTTT.

This rearrangement joins TRBV7-9 to TRBJ2-3; unclear D gene. V was pared by 5 bases and J by 4 bases, with 7 bases between. Germline V gene data show CDR1 as SEHNR and CDR2 as FQNEAQ (reference sequence). This CDR3 comprises 12 residues. CDR3 in amino acids: CASSKTPDTQYF. CDR3 sequence (DNA): TGTGCCAGCAGCAAAACCCCAGATACGCAGTATTTT.

The sample holds a few counts of this clonotype. The J gene is TRBJ2-3, the V gene TRBV20-1; maybe TRBD2 (6 bases). This CDR3 region has 13 residues. Trimming took off 7 bases at V and 2 bases at J, with 13 bases between the two ends. Germline V gene sequence: CDR1 DFQATT, CDR2 SNEGSKA (reference sequence). The CDR3 DNA reads as TGCAGTGTCCGGGGGACCTTCACAGATACGCAGTATTTT. As protein: CSVRGTFTDTQYF.